What follows are 32 T cell receptor beta chains derived from one specimen sequenced in a study of CXCR3-negative and CXCR3-positive naive CD8 T cells. The TRB cDNA libraries were prepared by 5' RACE with UMI labels. TCRdb re-called the 5' RACE reads and catalogs CDR3 proteins one per entry, DNA excluded. The sample is made up of 100,000 to 150,000 distinct CDR3 sequences, and the top ten hold about 0.48% of it. Sequencing was carried out using naive CXCR3- CD8+ T cells from blood. Subset: CD45RO-CCR7+CD27+CD95- naive CD8+ T cells lacking CXCR3 (TNR3-). The origin of the receptors is a human donor in good health. Some clones in this sample may be carry-over from other donors' samples.

This chain joins TRBV13 and TRBJ2-5; TCRdb proposes TRBD2, but this gene call is untestable without DNA. The CDR3 length is 13 residues. Germline V CDR1 and CDR2: PRHDT, FYEKMQ (reference sequence). The CDR3 reads CASSHQRGETQYF.

CDR3 region: CASKPTPSYNEQFF. The J gene is TRBJ2-1, the V gene TRBV2. CDR1 is SNHLY, CDR2 FYNNEI, per germline. The CDR3 is made up of 14 amino acids.

This chain links TRBV7-9 with TRBJ1-1. There are 14 residues in the CDR3. Per germline, CDR1 SEHNR and CDR2 FQNEAQ (reference sequence). The CDR3 sequence: CASSLEEMNTEAFF.

The chain employs TRBV19 and TRBJ2-1. CDR1 is LNHDA, CDR2 SQIVND, per germline (reference sequence). This CDR3 region has 12 residues. The CDR3 loop is CASSSSEDEQFF.

The chain uses TRBV11-2 and TRBJ1-6. In germline, CDR1 is SGHAT, CDR2 FQNNGV. The CDR3 runs to 15 residues. CDR3 protein: CASSLVEGGNSPLHF.

The chain has TRBV4-1 and TRBJ2-1. There are 15 residues in the CDR3. Germline V gene lookup returns CDR1 MGHRA and CDR2 YSYEKL. CDR3: CASSLKADSEDEQFF.

The chain recombines TRBV27 with TRBJ1-2; TCRdb selects TRBD1, and the lack of DNA leaves this call unchecked. From germline, CDR1 is MNHEY and CDR2 SMNVEV (reference sequence). The CDR3 loop spans 15 amino acids. CDR3: CASSWGTGVRGGYTF.

V usage is TRBV13 and J usage is TRBJ2-7. CDR3 size: 14 residues. The germline CDR1 and CDR2 sequences are PRHDT and FYEKMQ (reference sequence). The CDR3 sequence: CASSTDLSSYEQYF.

The chain recombines TRBV12-3 or TRBV12-4 with TRBJ1-1; TCRdb outputs TRBD1, but without DNA this stays unchecked. The CDR3 runs 12 residues. CDR3 sequence reads: CASSLGPHEAFF.

The V gene is TRBV2, the J gene TRBJ2-5; the TRBD1 assignment by TCRdb is unverifiable without DNA. CDR1 is SNHLY, CDR2 FYNNEI, per germline. This CDR3 has 12 residues. The CDR3 sequence is CASRGTGETQYF. Full variable domain (rest looked up from reference TRBV2 and TRBJ2-5): EPEVTQTPSHQVTQMGQEVILRCVPISNHLYFYWYRQILGQKVEFLVSFYNNEISEKSEIFDDQFSVERPDGSNFTLKIRSTKLEDSAMYFCASRGTGETQYFGPGTRLLVL.

V usage is TRBV7-2 and J usage is TRBJ1-5. CDR3 length: 14 residues. CDR1 and CDR2 (germline): SGHTA, FQGNSA. CDR3: CASSLLSGNQPQHF.

The chain uses TRBV12-3 or TRBV12-4 and TRBJ2-1; TCRdb indicates TRBD1, and absent DNA this call remains unverified. The CDR3 sequence is 15 residues long. CDR3 protein: CASTLLEGAHNEQFF.

The V and J genes are TRBV12-3 or TRBV12-4 and TRBJ2-5; TCRdb picks TRBD1, but there is no DNA to check that call. The CDR3 is 14 amino acids. The CDR3 reads CASSPTPGQETQYF.

The rearrangement uses TRBV29-1 and TRBJ2-7; TCRdb's assignment of TRBD1 cannot be checked, as there is no DNA. CDR3 size: 16 residues. Germline-derived CDR1 and CDR2 are SQVTM and ANQGSEA. This CDR3 reads CSVESPTGGLSYEQYF.

CDR3 sequence: CASSRTASGADTQYF. The rearrangement joins TRBV7-2 to TRBJ2-3; TCRdb gives TRBD2 as the D gene, but with no DNA this cannot be confirmed. CDR1 is SGHTA, CDR2 FQGNSA, per germline. The CDR3 is made up of 15 amino acids.

The V gene is TRBV28, the J gene TRBJ2-5; checking the TCRdb D call of TRBD1 is not possible without DNA. Germline values: CDR1 MDHEN, CDR2 SYDVKM. This CDR3 is 15 amino acids long. This CDR3 is CATMARDRGQETQYF.

The V call is TRBV29-1, the J call TRBJ2-2; TCRdb names TRBD2, which stays unverified in the absence of DNA. The germline V gene encodes CDR1 SQVTM and CDR2 ANQGSEA. CDR3 length equals 13 residues. The CDR3 reads CSGAGAGAGELFF.

The rearrangement joins TRBV29-1 to TRBJ1-1; TCRdb picks TRBD1, but there is no DNA to check that call. CDR1 and CDR2 from the germline V gene are SQVTM and ANQGSEA. CDR3 size: 11 residues. The CDR3 here is CSGQGNTEAFF. Combining the CDR3 with reference TRBV29-1 and TRBJ1-1 gives the whole variable domain SAVISQKPSRDICQRGTSLTIQCQVDSQVTMMFWYRQQPGQSLTLIATANQGSEATYESGFVIDKFPISRPNLTFSTLTVSNMSPEDSSIYLCSGQGNTEAFFGQGTRLTVV.

The CDR3 sequence is CASSLVGRGGRNEQFF. The J gene is TRBJ2-1, the V gene TRBV7-9; TCRdb's D call of TRBD2 is untestable without DNA. Looked up from germline, CDR1 is SEHNR and CDR2 is FQNEAQ (reference sequence). This CDR3 is built from 16 residues.

The chain uses TRBV15 and TRBJ2-2; TCRdb's D call, TRBD1, is unchecked because there is no DNA. The CDR3 consists of 16 residues. Germline CDR1 is LNHNV and CDR2 is YYDKDF (reference sequence). CDR3 sequence reads: CATSRPKGAGTGELFF.

The chain employs TRBV29-1 and TRBJ2-5; TCRdb's D call of TRBD2 is untestable without DNA. Germline V lookup: CDR1 SQVTM, CDR2 ANQGSEA. The CDR3 consists of 14 residues. The CDR3 loop reads CSAVVMAHQETQYF.

The chain links TRBV9 to TRBJ2-7; with no DNA, the TCRdb D assignment of TRBD2 cannot be verified. CDR1 SGDLS and CDR2 YYNGEE come from the germline V gene. CDR3 length: 14 amino acids. The CDR3 is CASSVAGGPLEQYF.

V is TRBV6-1 and J is TRBJ2-3; the TRBD2 assignment by TCRdb is unverifiable without DNA. The CDR3 has 17 residues. Per germline, CDR1 MNHNS and CDR2 SASEGT. CDR3 protein: CASSEAPLAGLVDTQYF.

The rearrangement uses TRBV29-1 and TRBJ2-1; TCRdb's D call of TRBD1 is untestable without DNA. CDR1 SQVTM and CDR2 ANQGSEA come from the germline V gene. The CDR3 loop spans 16 amino acids. Here the CDR3 reads CSVETPETGVYNEQFF.

The chain recombines TRBV5-8 with TRBJ2-5; TCRdb proposes TRBD2, but this gene call is untestable without DNA. This CDR3 spans 16 amino acids. Germline values: CDR1 SGHTS, CDR2 YDEGEE. The CDR3: CASSVPNSGSSETQYF.

This chain joins TRBV19 and TRBJ2-2. Germline V CDR1 and CDR2: LNHDA, SQIVND (reference sequence). The CDR3 has 13 amino acids. CDR3 amino acids: CASEDGYTGELFF.

The chain combines TRBV5-1 with TRBJ2-7. There are 11 residues in the CDR3. Germline V gene data show CDR1 as SGHRS and CDR2 as YFSETQ. The CDR3 loop is CASSWGYEQYF.

The chain couples TRBV19 to TRBJ2-7; TCRdb calls TRBD2, which cannot be checked without DNA. CDR1 and CDR2 (germline): LNHDA, SQIVND (reference sequence). This CDR3 is built from 14 residues. CDR3 loop: CASRTSGGPYEQYF.

The rearrangement joins TRBV27 to TRBJ1-1. This CDR3 comprises 12 residues. Germline CDR1 is MNHEY and CDR2 is SMNVEV (reference sequence). CDR3 sequence reads: CASSLGGREAFF.

The rearrangement joins TRBV25-1 to TRBJ2-1; TCRdb indicates TRBD1, and absent DNA this call remains unverified. Germline V gene lookup returns CDR1 MGHDK and CDR2 SYGVNS. This CDR3 comprises 13 residues. The CDR3 here is CASSAGQYNEQFF.

The chain couples TRBV6-5 to TRBJ1-5; TCRdb lists TRBD1, though no DNA is available to test this call. The CDR3 consists of 15 residues. Germline lookup yields CDR1 MNHEY and CDR2 SVGAGI. Here the CDR3 reads CASRAGTGVHQPQHF.

The chain joins TRBV28 to TRBJ2-3; without DNA, the TCRdb call of TRBD1 cannot be checked. CDR1 is MDHEN, CDR2 SYDVKM, per germline. CDR3 length: 12 residues. CDR3 amino acids: CASSPGRDTQYF.